These T cell receptor beta chains were read from a single sample in a study of cytomegalovirus exposure and HLA in healthy donors. The table came from immunoSEQ multiplex PCR; TCRdb's copy has only in-frame clones and leaves some out. In the table there are tens of thousands of clones, roughly two thirds of which are singletons. The specimen sequenced was PBMCs. These receptors were taken from a man aged 45-65 years in good health and CMV-seronegative. Each CDR3 is given with its conserved first and last residue. A D gene is named only where the DNA matches it firmly. A clone size is listed for some rows: how often the clone was seen (once, few, many), or a class if it is expanded.

v_gene	j_gene	abundance	d_gene	CDR3nt	CDR3aa
TRBV4-2	TRBJ2-7	NA	NA	TGTGCCAGCAGCCGGAGGACTCCCCCCTACGAGCAGTACTTC	CASSRRTPPYEQYF
TRBV29-1	TRBJ1-2	NA	NA	TGCAGCGTGGGGCCAGCCATCAACGGGGGCTACACCTTC	CSVGPAINGGYTF
TRBV19	TRBJ2-1	NA	NA	TGTGCCAGTAGTATAGTATCGGCAGGGGGGAGCTCCTACAATGAGCAGTTCTTC	CASSIVSAGGSSYNEQFF
TRBV30	TRBJ2-7	NA	TRBD1	TGTGCCTGGAGTGTACGTGGGGACAGGGGCGAGCAGTACTTC	CAWSVRGDRGEQYF
TRBV25-1	TRBJ2-6	once	TRBD1	TGTGCCAGCAGTGGACAGGGGGCAAGGGGGGCCAACGTCCTGACTTTC	CASSGQGARGANVLTF
TRBV19	TRBJ1-5	NA	TRBD1	TGTGCCAGTAGTATAGACGCCGGGACAGGGGGTCAGCCCCAGCATTTT	CASSIDAGTGGQPQHF
TRBV7-3	TRBJ2-3	NA	TRBD2	TGTGCCAGCAGCTTAGGCGGGAGGGAGACAGATACGCAGTATTTT	CASSLGGRETDTQYF
TRBV5-5	TRBJ1-5	NA	NA	TGTGCCAGCAGCTTGGAGGGCAGGGTGTGGCCCCAGCATTTT	CASSLEGRVWPQHF
TRBV5-3	TRBJ2-5	NA	TRBD1	TGTGCCAGAAGCGACCCCGGGACAGTTGAGACCCAGTACTTC	CARSDPGTVETQYF
TRBV30	TRBJ1-2	NA	TRBD1	TGTGCCTGGCCAGGGACAGGCCATGGCTACACCTTC	CAWPGTGHGYTF
TRBV6-6	TRBJ2-2	NA	NA	TGTGCCAGCAGCCCCGTCGGGGAGCTGTTTTTT	CASSPVGELFF
TRBV6-1	TRBJ1-2	few	NA	TGTGCCACCCCAGGGTTATTTCTGGCTGGCTACACCTTC	CATPGLFLAGYTF
TRBV9	TRBJ1-1	NA	NA	TGTGCCAGCAGCGTAAACTCCGAACGGAACACTGAAGCTTTCTTT	CASSVNSERNTEAFF
TRBV5-1	TRBJ2-1	few	NA	TGCGCCAGCGAGGACAGTACTTACAATGAGCAGTTCTTC	CASEDSTYNEQFF
TRBV4-2	TRBJ1-2	once	TRBD1	TGTGCCAGCAGCCAGTCCGGACAGGGGCAATATGGCTACACCTTC	CASSQSGQGQYGYTF
TRBV10-1	TRBJ2-3	NA	NA	TGCGCCAGCAGCTTAGAGGCAGATACGCAGTATTTT	CASSLEADTQYF
TRBV6-1	TRBJ2-5	few	NA	TGTGCCAGCAGTGAAATGAGGGGGTCAGAGACCCAGTACTTC	CASSEMRGSETQYF
TRBV6-5	TRBJ1-1	NA	NA	TGTGCCAGCAGTTACTCGATCCGTTACTCAGGGACTGAAGCTTTCTTT	CASSYSIRYSGTEAFF
TRBV7-9	TRBJ2-2	NA	NA	TGTGCCAGCAGACTCGGTGGGGGCTACACCGGGGAGCTGTTTTTT	CASRLGGGYTGELFF
TRBV9	TRBJ2-5	few	TRBD2	TGTGCCAGCAGCGTAGAGGGCGGGGGGGTCCAAGAGACCCAGTACTTC	CASSVEGGGVQETQYF
TRBV19	TRBJ2-7	NA	TRBD1	TGTGCCAGTAGCCGGGACAGCTACGAGCAGTACTTC	CASSRDSYEQYF
TRBV7-2	TRBJ2-3	NA	TRBD1	TGTGCCAGCAGCTTAGGCCCGCCGGACAGGTCTAGCACAGATACGCAGTATTTT	CASSLGPPDRSSTDTQYF
TRBV2	TRBJ2-7	NA	NA	TGTGCCAGCACCGAACAGGTGTACGAGCAGTACTTC	CASTEQVYEQYF
TRBV19	TRBJ2-7	NA	TRBD1	TGTGCCAGCAGAGCCACAGGGGGCTACGAGCAGTACTTC	CASRATGGYEQYF
TRBV2	TRBJ1-6	NA	NA	TGTGCCACCCGGGGGGGGGATGATTCACCCCTCCACTTT	CATRGGDDSPLHF
TRBV6-5	TRBJ1-4	few	TRBD1	TGTGCCAGCAGGCGGACAGGGGCGACTGAAAAACTGTTTTTT	CASRRTGATEKLFF
TRBV21-1	TRBJ2-4	few	NA	TGTGCCAGCAGCAATGAGGTCCAGGGGGCGGGGGTGAGTGCAGCCAAAAACATTCAGTACTTC	CASSNEVQGAGVSAAKNIQYF
TRBV10-3	TRBJ1-3	few	TRBD1	TGTGCCATCAGAGCTGACTCTCGAAACCGACAGGGCTCTGGAAACACCATATATTTT	CAIRADSRNRQGSGNTIYF
TRBV9	TRBJ2-2	NA	NA	TGTGCCAGCAGCGTAGCAGAGGTTTACACCGGGGAGCTGTTTTTT	CASSVAEVYTGELFF
TRBV9	TRBJ1-4	NA	TRBD1	TGTGCCAGCAGCGTAGGGACAGGGTTTGAAAAACTGTTTTTT	CASSVGTGFEKLFF
TRBV6-5	TRBJ2-3	few	NA	TGTGCCAGCAGTCGACAGTACACAGATACGCAGTATTTT	CASSRQYTDTQYF
TRBV5-7	TRBJ2-2	few	NA	TGTGCCAGCACCATCACGGGAACCGGGGAGCTGTTTTTT	CASTITGTGELFF
TRBV5-6	TRBJ2-3	NA	NA	TGTGCCAGCAGCGTATCCCTTGGAGTGGGAGATACGCAGTATTTT	CASSVSLGVGDTQYF
TRBV30	TRBJ2-3	NA	TRBD2	TGTGCCTGGAGTCGGGGGGGGTTAGATACGCAGTATTTT	CAWSRGGLDTQYF
TRBV10-3	TRBJ1-2	NA	NA	TGTGCCATGACGGAGGGCTATGGCTACACCTTC	CAMTEGYGYTF
TRBV21-1	TRBJ1-1	NA	NA	TGTGCCAGCAGCATAGCTACAGGGGAAACTGAAGCTTTCTTT	CASSIATGETEAFF
TRBV29-1	TRBJ1-1	NA	NA	TGCAGCGTAGCACAGGGTAGGGCTGAAGCTTTCTTT	CSVAQGRAEAFF
TRBV5-4	TRBJ2-7	once	TRBD1	TGTGCCAGCAGCAACTCCGGGACAGCCAACGAGCAGTACTTC	CASSNSGTANEQYF
TRBV6-5	TRBJ2-5	NA	NA	TGTGCCAGCAAGTTGGGGGGAGGAGAGACCCAGTACTTC	CASKLGGGETQYF
TRBV5-1	TRBJ2-7	few	TRBD1	TGCGCCAGCAGCTTGGAGGGACAGGCGAACTCTGGGCAGTACTTC	CASSLEGQANSGQYF
TRBV18	TRBJ1-1	NA	NA	TGTGCCAGCTCCACTCGAGCGGTGAACACTGAAGCTTTCTTT	CASSTRAVNTEAFF
TRBV28	TRBJ1-6	NA	TRBD1	TGTGCCAGCAGTTCCGCGACAGGGTGGGATAATTCACCCCTCCACTTT	CASSSATGWDNSPLHF
TRBV29-1	TRBJ1-1	few	NA	TGCAGCGTTGAAGGCGCACCAGGGGACACTGAAGCTTTCTTT	CSVEGAPGDTEAFF
TRBV10-3	TRBJ2-3	NA	NA	TGTGCCATCAGTGATCCGGGAAGGAGGACAGATACGCAGTATTTT	CAISDPGRRTDTQYF
TRBV19	TRBJ1-2	NA	NA	TGTGCCAGTAGTATAGGAGCCTCTCCGGGGGGCTACACCTTC	CASSIGASPGGYTF
TRBV5-6	TRBJ1-6	NA	TRBD1	TGTGCCAGCAGCTTAATAGGGACAATGAGGGGGCCTAATTCACCCCTCCACTTT	CASSLIGTMRGPNSPLHF
TRBV6-1	TRBJ2-1	few	TRBD2	TGTGCCAGCAGTGAAGCTCGACTAGCGGGGGCACGTTCCTACAATGAGCAGTTCTTC	CASSEARLAGARSYNEQFF
TRBV5-4	TRBJ2-5	few	NA	TGTGCCAGCAGCCGGGAGTCCGATTCGCAAGAGACCCAGTACTTC	CASSRESDSQETQYF
TRBV10-3	TRBJ2-3	NA	TRBD1	TGTGCCATCAGGCCCAACACAGGGGGCGCAGATACGCAGTATTTT	CAIRPNTGGADTQYF
TRBV19	TRBJ1-2	NA	TRBD1	TGTGCCAGTAGTGTCCCGGGACAGACTTACTATGGCTACACCTTC	CASSVPGQTYYGYTF
TRBV9	TRBJ2-2	once	NA	TGTGCCAGCAGCGTCAGCACCGGGGAGCTGTTTTTT	CASSVSTGELFF
TRBV27	TRBJ1-2	few	NA	TGTGCCAGCAGTTCATGGCAGGGCGGTGGCTACACCTTC	CASSSWQGGGYTF
TRBV9	TRBJ1-2	NA	TRBD1	TGTGCCAGCAGCGCCGACTCCGGGACAGGGTACGGCTACACCTTC	CASSADSGTGYGYTF
TRBV18	TRBJ2-1	once	NA	TGTGCCAGCTCACCAGAATGGACAAATGAGAACAATGAGCAGTTCTTC	CASSPEWTNENNEQFF